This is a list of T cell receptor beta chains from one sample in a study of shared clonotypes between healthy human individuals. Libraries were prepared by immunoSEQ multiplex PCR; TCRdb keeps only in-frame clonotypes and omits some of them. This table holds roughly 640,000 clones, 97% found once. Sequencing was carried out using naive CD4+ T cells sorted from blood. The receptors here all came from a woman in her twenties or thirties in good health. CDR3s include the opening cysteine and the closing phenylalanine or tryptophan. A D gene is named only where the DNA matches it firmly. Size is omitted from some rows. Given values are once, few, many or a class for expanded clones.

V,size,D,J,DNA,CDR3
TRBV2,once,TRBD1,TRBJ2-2,TGTGCCAGCAGTGAATGGACAGGGGGGATCGGGGAGCTGTTTTTT,CASSEWTGGIGELFF
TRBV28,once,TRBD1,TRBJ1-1,TGTGCCAGCAGTCACTATGGACAGGGGCTGGGGAGCACTGAAGCTTTCTTT,CASSHYGQGLGSTEAFF
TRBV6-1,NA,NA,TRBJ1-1,TGTGCCAGCAGTGAATCTCTGGACCGGGCTGAAGCTTTCTTT,CASSESLDRAEAFF
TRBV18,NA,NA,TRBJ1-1,TGTGCCAGCTCACCAAGCAGCACTGAAGCTTTCTTT,CASSPSSTEAFF
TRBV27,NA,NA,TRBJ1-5,TGTGCCAGCAGTTTTTGGCCGTCCGTAGTGGATCAGCCCCAGCATTTT,CASSFWPSVVDQPQHF
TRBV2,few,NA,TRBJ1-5,TGTGCCAGCAGTGAGGAGGCGTTTCGCCAGCCCCAGCATTTT,CASSEEAFRQPQHF
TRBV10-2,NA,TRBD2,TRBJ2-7,TGCGCCAGCAGTGATCATCCTAGCGGGACCTACGAGCAGTACTTC,CASSDHPSGTYEQYF
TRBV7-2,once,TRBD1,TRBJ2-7,TGTGCCAGCAGCTTAGTTGCGACAGGGTACGAGCAGTACTTC,CASSLVATGYEQYF
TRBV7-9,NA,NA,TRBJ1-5,TGTGCCAGCAGCTTAGATACTAGCAATCAGCCCCAGCATTTT,CASSLDTSNQPQHF
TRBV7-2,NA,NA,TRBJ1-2,TGTGCCAGCAGCCTAACTGAGGTATCGGCAGCCCATGGCTACACCTTC,CASSLTEVSAAHGYTF
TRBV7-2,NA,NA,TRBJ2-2,TGTGCCAGCAGCTTAAGTAGCGTCGGGGAGCTGTTTTTT,CASSLSSVGELFF
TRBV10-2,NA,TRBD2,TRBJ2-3,TGCGCCAGCAGTTTAGCGGGCATTAGCACAGATACGCAGTATTTT,CASSLAGISTDTQYF
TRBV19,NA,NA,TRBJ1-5,TGTGCCAGTAGTATGGGGGAGTGGCTCGGGAATCAGCCCCAGCATTTT,CASSMGEWLGNQPQHF
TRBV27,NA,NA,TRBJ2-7,TGTGCCAGCAGTTTGGGGGCGGTCAAGGTTTACGAGCAGTACTTC,CASSLGAVKVYEQYF
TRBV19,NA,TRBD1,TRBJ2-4,TGTGCCAGTAGGGCGACAGGGGGCGCAAAGTCAGCCAAAAACATTCAGTACTTC,CASRATGGAKSAKNIQYF
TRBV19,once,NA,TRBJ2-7,TGTGCCAGTAGTGGGGGCCCTCGGACATATTACGAGCAGTACTTC,CASSGGPRTYYEQYF
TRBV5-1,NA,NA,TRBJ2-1,TGCGCCAGCAGTTTTGCGACAGGTTCCACTAATGAGCAGTTCTTC,CASSFATGSTNEQFF
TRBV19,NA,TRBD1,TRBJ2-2,TGTGCCTCCCGAGGGGGACAGGGTTTGGCGGAAAACACCGGGGAGCTGTTTTTT,CASRGGQGLAENTGELFF
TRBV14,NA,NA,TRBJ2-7,TGTGCCAGCAGCCAACACCCAGGGTCCGAGCAGTACTTC,CASSQHPGSEQYF
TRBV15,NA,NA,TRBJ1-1,TGTGCCACCAGCAGAGATCTCGCGCGGACACGGAGGAACACTGAAGCTTTCTTT,CATSRDLARTRRNTEAFF
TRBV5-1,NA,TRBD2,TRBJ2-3,TGCGCCAGCAGCCGGACTAGCGGACCTAGCACAGATACGCAGTATTTT,CASSRTSGPSTDTQYF
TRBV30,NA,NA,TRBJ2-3,TGTGCCTGGAGTGGACTAGGTGGCACAGATACGCAGTATTTT,CAWSGLGGTDTQYF
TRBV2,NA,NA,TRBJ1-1,TGTGCCAGCACCCAGGGAGAGAACACTGAAGCTTTCTTT,CASTQGENTEAFF
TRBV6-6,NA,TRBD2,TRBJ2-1,TGTGCCAGCAGAATAGCGGGCCCCTACAATGAGCAGTTCTTC,CASRIAGPYNEQFF
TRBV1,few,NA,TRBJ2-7,TGCACCAGCAGCCTACCGGGACTAGCGGGAGTTTACGAGCAGTACTTC,CTSSLPGLAGVYEQYF
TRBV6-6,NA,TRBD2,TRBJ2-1,TGTGCCAGCAGCCAGACTAGCGGGGCCTACAATGAGCAGTTCTTC,CASSQTSGAYNEQFF
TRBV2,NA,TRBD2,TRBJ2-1,TGTGCCAGCACGTCTAGCGGGAGAACTGAGCAGTTCTTC,CASTSSGRTEQFF
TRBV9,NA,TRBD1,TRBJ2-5,TGTGCCAGCAGCTCCACCCAGGGGGCGGCTGAGACCCAGTACTTC,CASSSTQGAAETQYF
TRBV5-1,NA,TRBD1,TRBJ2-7,TGCGCCAGCGGCCCGGGACAGGGGTTCGACGAGCAGTACTTC,CASGPGQGFDEQYF